One and the same sample provided the 15 T cell receptor beta chains below, sequenced in a study of monozygotic twins with inflammatory bowel disease. TCRdb reanalyzed the 5' RACE reads and collapses them to one entry per CDR3 protein, without DNA. Across 95,000 to 110,000 distinct CDR3 sequences, the top ten clones capture approximately 2% of the sample. The sequencing input was blood. The receptors come from a human donor with ulcerative colitis or Crohn's disease, or a healthy co-twin of an affected twin (not recorded which).

The genes are TRBV3-1 and TRBJ2-7; the D call of TRBD1 rests on TCRdb alone, since no DNA is present to check it. Germline V gene sequence: CDR1 LGHDT, CDR2 YNNKEL (reference sequence). The CDR3 length is 15 residues. The CDR3: CASSHGPPGRYEQYF.

V is TRBV7-8 and J is TRBJ2-5; TCRdb lists TRBD1, though no DNA is available to test this call. This CDR3 has 13 residues. Germline V gene lookup returns CDR1 SGHVS and CDR2 FQNEAQ. CDR3 protein: CASSPTVSKTQYF.

The V call is TRBV18, the J call TRBJ2-4. CDR3 length: 14 amino acids. Germline lookup yields CDR1 KGHSH and CDR2 LQKENI. CDR3 loop: CASSPGVNKNIQYF.

The V call is TRBV3-1, the J call TRBJ2-4; TCRdb's D call, TRBD1, is unchecked because there is no DNA. CDR1 is LGHDT and CDR2 is YNNKEL in the germline V gene (reference sequence). The CDR3 length is 16 residues. CDR3 amino acids: CASSSRGGPAKNIQYF. Supplemented by reference TRBV3-1 and TRBJ2-4, the full variable domain reads DTAVSQTPKYLVTQMGNDKSIKCEQNLGHDTMYWYKQDSKKFLKIMFSYNNKELIINETVPNRFSPKSPDKAHLNLHINSLELGDSAVYFCASSSRGGPAKNIQYFGAGTRLSVL.

The V and J genes are TRBV27 and TRBJ2-7; the D call of TRBD2 rests on TCRdb alone, since no DNA is present to check it. Germline V gene lookup returns CDR1 MNHEY and CDR2 SMNVEV (reference sequence). CDR3 size: 19 residues. CDR3 in amino acids: CASSPSQNSWRGPTYEQYF.

V usage is TRBV19 and J usage is TRBJ2-2. The germline V gene encodes CDR1 LNHDA and CDR2 SQIVND (reference sequence). This CDR3 spans 15 amino acids. The CDR3 sequence: CASSIERLGGGELFF. Variable domain in full (rest from reference TRBV19 and TRBJ2-2): DGGITQSPKYLFRKEGQNVTLSCEQNLNHDAMYWYRQDPGQGLRLIYYSQIVNDFQKGDIAEGYSVSREKKESFPLTVTSAQKNPTAFYLCASSIERLGGGELFFGEGSRLTVL.

The genes are TRBV10-3 and TRBJ2-3. CDR1 and CDR2 from the germline V gene are ENHRY and SYGVKD. The CDR3 is 12 amino acids. CDR3 sequence: CAISGSTDTQYF.

The chain carries TRBV20-1 and TRBJ2-1; there is no DNA to check the TCRdb D call of TRBD1. The CDR3 consists of 13 residues. CDR1 DFQATT and CDR2 SNEGSKA come from the germline V gene (reference sequence). The CDR3 protein is CSATSSGQSHQIF.

This rearrangement joins TRBV27 to TRBJ2-6. Germline CDR1 is MNHEY and CDR2 is SMNVEV (reference sequence). This CDR3 is 14 amino acids long. CDR3 amino acids: CASSLFAGANVLTF.

This chain connects TRBV7-2 to TRBJ1-6. Germline V lookup: CDR1 SGHTA, CDR2 FQGNSA. The CDR3 runs 17 residues. The CDR3: CASSLDGTYSYNSPLHF.

The CDR3 loop is CASSWGDRVTGELFF. The genes are TRBV7-2 and TRBJ2-2; TCRdb selects TRBD1, and the lack of DNA leaves this call unchecked. The germline V gene has CDR1 SGHTA and CDR2 FQGNSA. The CDR3 sequence is 15 residues long.

V and J are TRBV19 and TRBJ2-3; TCRdb reports TRBD1, a call that lacks DNA to check it against. The CDR3 spans 16 residues. Germline CDR1 is LNHDA and CDR2 is SQIVND (reference sequence). The CDR3 sequence is CASSIPRDRPPWAQYF.

V gene TRBV5-1 combines with J gene TRBJ1-2; TCRdb calls TRBD1, which cannot be checked without DNA. This CDR3 spans 14 amino acids. The germline V gene has CDR1 SGHRS and CDR2 YFSETQ. The CDR3 loop is CASSAPGTPDGYTF.

The rearrangement uses TRBV29-1 and TRBJ2-5; the TCRdb call, TRBD1, lacks DNA for checking. This CDR3 spans 15 amino acids. Germline V CDR1 and CDR2: SQVTM, ANQGSEA. The CDR3 protein is CSVRGAVLKGETQYF.

The chain is built from TRBV5-1 and TRBJ2-3; TCRdb lists TRBD2, though no DNA is available to test this call. Per germline, CDR1 SGHRS and CDR2 YFSETQ. The CDR3 runs 15 residues. Here the CDR3 reads CASSRLAGGTDTQYF. Using reference TRBV5-1 and TRBJ2-3 for the parts outside the CDR3, the full variable domain is KAGVTQTPRYLIKTRGQQVTLSCSPISGHRSVSWYQQTPGQGLQFLFEYFSETQRNKGNFPGRFSGRQFSNSRSEMNVSTLELGDSALYLCASSRLAGGTDTQYFGPGTRLTVL.